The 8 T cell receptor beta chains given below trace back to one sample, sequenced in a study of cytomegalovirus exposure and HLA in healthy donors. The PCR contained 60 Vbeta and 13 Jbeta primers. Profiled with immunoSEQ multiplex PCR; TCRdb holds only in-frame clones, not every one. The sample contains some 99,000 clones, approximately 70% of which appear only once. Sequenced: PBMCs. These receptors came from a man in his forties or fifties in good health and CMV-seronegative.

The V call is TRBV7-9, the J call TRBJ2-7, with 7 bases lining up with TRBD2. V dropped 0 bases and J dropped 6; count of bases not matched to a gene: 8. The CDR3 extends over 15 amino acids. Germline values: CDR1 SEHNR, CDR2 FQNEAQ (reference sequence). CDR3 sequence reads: CASSLAGTMFREQYF. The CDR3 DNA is TGTGCCAGCAGCTTAGCTGGGACTATGTTTCGCGAGCAGTACTTC. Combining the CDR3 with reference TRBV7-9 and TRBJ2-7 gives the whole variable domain DTGVSQNPRHKITKRGQNVTFRCDPISEHNRLYWYRQTLGQGPEFLTYFQNEAQLEKSRLLSDRFSAERPKGSFSTLEIQRTEQGDSAMYLCASSLAGTMFREQYFGPGTRLTVT.

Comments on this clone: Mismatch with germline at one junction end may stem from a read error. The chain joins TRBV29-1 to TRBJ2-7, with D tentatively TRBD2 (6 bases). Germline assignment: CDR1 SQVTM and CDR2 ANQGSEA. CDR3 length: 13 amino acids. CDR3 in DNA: TGCAGCGTTGAGGGGGATGGAGGGTACGAGCAGCACTTC. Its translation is CSVEGDGGYEQHF.

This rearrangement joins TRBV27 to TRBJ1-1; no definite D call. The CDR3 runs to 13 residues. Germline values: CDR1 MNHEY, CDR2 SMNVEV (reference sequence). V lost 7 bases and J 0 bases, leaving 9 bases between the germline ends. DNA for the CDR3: TGTGCCAGCATTAATACAGTGAACACTGAAGCTTTCTTT. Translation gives CASINTVNTEAFF.

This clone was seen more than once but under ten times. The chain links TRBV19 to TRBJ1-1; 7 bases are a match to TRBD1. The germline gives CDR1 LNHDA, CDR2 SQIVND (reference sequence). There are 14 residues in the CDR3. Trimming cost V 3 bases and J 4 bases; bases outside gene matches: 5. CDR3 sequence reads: CASSITTGATEAFF. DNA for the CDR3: TGTGCCAGTAGTATCACCACAGGGGCCACTGAAGCTTTCTTT.

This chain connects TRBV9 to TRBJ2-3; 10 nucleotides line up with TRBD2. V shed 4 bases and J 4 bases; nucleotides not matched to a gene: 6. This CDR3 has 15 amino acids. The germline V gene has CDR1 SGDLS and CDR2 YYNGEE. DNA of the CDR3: TGTGCCAGCAGCAAGGGACTAGCGCTGGCAGATACGCAGTATTTT. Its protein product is CASSKGLALADTQYF.

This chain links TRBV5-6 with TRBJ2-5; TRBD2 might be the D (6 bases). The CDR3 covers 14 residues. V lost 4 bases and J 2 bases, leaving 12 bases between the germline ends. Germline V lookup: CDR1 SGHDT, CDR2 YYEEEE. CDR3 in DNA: TGTGCCAGCAGCACGGGGACTGCTCAAGAGACCCAGTACTTC. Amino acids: CASSTGTAQETQYF.

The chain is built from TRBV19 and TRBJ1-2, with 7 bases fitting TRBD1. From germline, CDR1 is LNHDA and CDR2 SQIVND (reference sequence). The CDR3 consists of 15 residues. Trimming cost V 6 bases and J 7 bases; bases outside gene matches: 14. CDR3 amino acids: CASRDRSSLRGGYTF. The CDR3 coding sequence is TGTGCCAGTAGGGACAGGTCGTCCTTAAGGGGTGGCTACACCTTC.

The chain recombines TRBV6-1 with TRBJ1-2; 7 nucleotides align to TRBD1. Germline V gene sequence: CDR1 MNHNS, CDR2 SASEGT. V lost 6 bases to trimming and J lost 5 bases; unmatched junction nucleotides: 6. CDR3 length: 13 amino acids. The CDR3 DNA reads TGTGCCAGCAGCCCTAGGACAGGTTATGGCTACACCTTC. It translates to CASSPRTGYGYTF.